Ten or more counts support the clone carrying this TCR beta chain. Its antigen is still unknown. 5'RACE with 10-nucleotide random UMIs generated the cDNA. Sequencing runs each yielded over 190 million TCR-beta sequences from 15-18 subjects. TCRdb passed the 5' RACE reads through MiXCR, listing each CDR3 protein once. The sample contains around 27,000 distinct CDR3 sequences, roughly 15% of which appear only once. The germline V gene encodes CDR1 SGHTA and CDR2 FQGTGA. Germline trimming cut 3 bases from V and 1 base from J; bases unmatched to any gene: 9. This CDR3 has 18 amino acids. The sample originates from a study of neurological immune-mediated disorders. Whole-study results and caveats: None of the CDR3 amino acid sequences of expanded clones were shared across subjects, and this suggested private repertoires in all groups.

PBMCs numbering 2 million and stored at -80 C yielded the unsorted libraries. The TCR was taken from a man aged 70-80 years in good health. Sequenced input: PBMCs. V and J are TRBV7-3 and TRBJ1-5; 10 nucleotides align to TRBD1. CDR3: CASSFVTRDRGSNQPQHF. The CDR3 nucleotides are TGTGCCAGCAGCTTTGTTACCCGGGACAGGGGAAGCAATCAGCCCCAGCATTTT.